Following are 12 T cell receptor beta chains from one sample sequenced in a study of T cells and copy number aberrations in small-cell lung cancer. Assay: immunoSEQ multiplex PCR; the TCRdb copy retains only in-frame clones and omits some. The sample consists of about 2,600 clones, around 80% of them appearing once. The sequencing input was normal tissue next to the tumor. The receptors stem from a man aged 55 to 70 with small cell lung cancer.

The rearrangement uses TRBV10-1 and TRBJ2-7; weak D call: TRBD1 (6 bases). Looked up from germline, CDR1 is WNHNN and CDR2 is SYGVQD (reference sequence). V was trimmed by 8 bases and J by 6 bases, leaving 14 bases between them. This CDR3 is 12 amino acids long. CDR3 amino acids: CASQGSFGEQYF. As DNA, the CDR3 is TGCGCCAGCCAGGGGTCGTTTGGCGAGCAGTACTTC.

The CDR3 DNA reads as TGTGCCAGCAGCCGGGGGGACCGGGACACGTACAATGAGCAGTTCTTC. Translation: CASSRGDRDTYNEQFF. This chain connects TRBV4-2 to TRBJ2-1; D could derive from TRBD1 or TRBD2 (6 bases each). This CDR3 is 16 amino acids long. In germline, CDR1 is LGHNA, CDR2 YNFKEQ. V was clipped by 4 bases and J by 4 bases, with 17 bases between them.

CDR3: CAWGRNSGNTIYF. The CDR3 bases are TGTGCCTGGGGACGGAACTCTGGAAACACCATATATTTT. The chain couples TRBV30 to TRBJ1-3, with D uncertain. Germline V CDR1 and CDR2: GTSNPN, SVGIG (reference sequence). Deletions cut 5 bases from V and 0 bases from J, with 8 bases between. The CDR3 is 13 residues long. The variable domain in full, with the rest retrieved from reference TRBV30 and TRBJ1-3, is SQTIHQWPATLVQPVGSPLSLECTVEGTSNPNLYWYRQAAGRGLQLLFYSVGIGQISSEVPQNLSASRPQDRQFILSSKKLLLSDSGFYLCAWGRNSGNTIYFGEGSWLTVV.

The chain employs TRBV2 and TRBJ2-5, with a weak D call TRBD1 (5 bases). This CDR3 region has 16 residues. Trimming removed 1 base from V and 2 bases from J, with 14 bases in between. Germline CDR1 SNHLY, CDR2 FYNNEI. CDR3 nucleotides: TGTGCCAGCAGTGAAGGGTGGGGCAGCCGTCAAGAGACCCAGTACTTC. Its translation: CASSEGWGSRQETQYF.

V is TRBV30 and J is TRBJ2-5; TRBD2 matches 10 bases. The germline CDR1 and CDR2 sequences are GTSNPN and SVGIG (reference sequence). This CDR3 contains 15 residues. Trimming removed 0 bases from V and 5 bases from J; junction bases left unmatched: 6. This chain's CDR3 is CAWSVGLAGVETQYF. In nucleotides, the CDR3 is TGTGCCTGGAGTGTTGGTCTAGCGGGAGTGGAGACCCAGTACTTC.

This clone was observed a single time. This chain links TRBV7-9 with TRBJ2-5, with 11 bases matching TRBD1. J lost 2 bases, V lost 3 bases, and 5 bases had no gene match. CDR1 and CDR2 (germline): SEHNR, FQNEAQ (reference sequence). This CDR3 region has 16 residues. In DNA form, the CDR3 reads TGTGCCAGCAGCTTCCAGTGGGACAGGGGGCAAGAGACCCAGTACTTC. This sequence encodes CASSFQWDRGQETQYF.

The rearrangement links TRBV4-1 to TRBJ2-7; weak D call: TRBD1 (6 bases). Germline loops: CDR1 MGHRA, CDR2 YSYEKL. V lost 2 bases and J lost 1, with 15 bases in between. The CDR3 extends over 16 amino acids. CDR3 amino acids: CASSQSSDSPSYEQYF. In DNA, the CDR3 is TGCGCCAGCAGCCAATCTTCGGACAGCCCTTCCTACGAGCAGTACTTC.

A few counts support this clone. This CDR3 is also generated by other DNA sequences in the sample. The chain recombines TRBV9 with TRBJ2-7, with 7 bases that match TRBD2. The CDR3 length is 14 residues. The V segment lost 3 bases and the J segment 3 bases; nucleotides outside the gene matches: 6. Per germline, CDR1 SGDLS and CDR2 YYNGEE. The CDR3 region is CASSEGGEGYEQYF. CDR3 bases: TGTGCCAGCAGCGAGGGAGGGGAGGGCTACGAGCAGTACTTC.

The chain joins TRBV19 to TRBJ2-7; TRBD1 agrees at 9 bases. Germline V lookup: CDR1 LNHDA, CDR2 SQIVND (reference sequence). V was pared by 3 bases and J by 2 bases, with 5 bases of the junction left unmatched. This CDR3 has 15 residues. The CDR3 here is CASSITGTGTYEQYF. As DNA, the CDR3 is TGTGCCAGTAGTATCACCGGGACAGGGACCTACGAGCAGTACTTC.

This clone was seen a single time. The rearrangement uses TRBV2 and TRBJ2-5, with TRBD2 identical over 7 bases. The CDR3 is made up of 15 amino acids. With 1 base clipped from V and 5 bases from J, the junction kept 7 bases outside the gene matches. In germline, CDR1 is SNHLY, CDR2 FYNNEI. The CDR3 region has the DNA TGTGCCAGCAGTGAAGGGAATCGGGAGGTGGAGACCCAGTACTTC. It is translated as CASSEGNREVETQYF.

V gene TRBV28 combines with J gene TRBJ2-1; D might be TRBD1 or TRBD2, each matching 5 bases. The CDR3 totals 15 residues. CDR1 and CDR2 (germline): MDHEN, SYDVKM. Trimming took off 4 bases at V and 4 bases at J, with 14 bases between the two ends. The CDR3, as DNA: TGTGCCAGCAGTTCATTCCGGGACGTGTACAATGAGCAGTTCTTC. Its translation: CASSSFRDVYNEQFF.

The chain couples TRBV7-2 to TRBJ2-5; D is unresolved. The V gene's germline CDR1 is SGHTA and CDR2 FQGNSA. There are 16 residues in the CDR3. V was trimmed by 1 base and J by 5 bases, leaving 17 bases between them. The CDR3 protein is CASSLVLAQTGETQYF. CDR3 in DNA: TGTGCCAGCAGCTTAGTCCTCGCACAGACTGGGGAGACCCAGTACTTC.